The clone carrying this TCR beta chain came up many times. This entry is derived from a study of T cells in Graves' hyperthyroidism and ophthalmopathy. Researchers took RNA transcripts and amplified the TCR beta CDR3 regions from them. TCR CDR3 underwent first-round RT-PCR with the HTBI primer set. TCRdb re-called the multiplex PCR reads through MiXCR, storing one row per CDR3 protein. There are fewer than 250,000 distinct CDR3 sequences in the sample; 24% occur only once, and under 40% lies in the top ten. Germline CDR1 reads DFQATT; CDR2 reads SNEGSKA (reference sequence). The CDR3 consists of 11 residues. The V gene lost 7 bases and the J gene lost 5 bases, with 11 bases spanning the gap.

The sequence was obtained from a woman aged 40 to 49 with Graves' ophthalmopathy. The chain employs TRBV20-1 and TRBJ2-5; no firm D call. The sequencing input was blood. The CDR3 DNA sequence: TGCAGTGGTGTGGGCGAGGAGACCCAGTACTTC. Encoded protein: CSGVGEETQYF.